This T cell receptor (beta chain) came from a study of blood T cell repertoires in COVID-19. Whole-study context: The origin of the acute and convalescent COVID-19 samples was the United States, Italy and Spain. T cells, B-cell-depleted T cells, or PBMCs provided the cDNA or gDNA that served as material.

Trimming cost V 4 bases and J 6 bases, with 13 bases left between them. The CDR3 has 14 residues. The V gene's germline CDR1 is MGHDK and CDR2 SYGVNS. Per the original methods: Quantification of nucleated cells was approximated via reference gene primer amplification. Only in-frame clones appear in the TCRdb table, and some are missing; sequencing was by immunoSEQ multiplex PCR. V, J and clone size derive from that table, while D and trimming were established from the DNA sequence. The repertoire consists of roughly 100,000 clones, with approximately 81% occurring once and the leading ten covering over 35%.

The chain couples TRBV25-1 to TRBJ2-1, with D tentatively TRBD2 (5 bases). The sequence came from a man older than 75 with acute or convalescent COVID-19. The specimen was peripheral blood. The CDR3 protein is CASSATKTSNEQFF. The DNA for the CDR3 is TGTGCCAGCAGTGCAACAAAAACTAGCAATGAGCAGTTCTTC.